These 10 T cell receptor beta chains were sequenced from one sample in a study of blood T cell repertoires in COVID-19. TCRdb keeps only in-frame clones here, not all; method: immunoSEQ multiplex PCR. The sample has a few hundred thousand clones; 65% to 90% are singletons. Sequenced material: PBMCs or T cells enriched from blood (not recorded which). The receptors were sampled from a woman aged 35 to 49 with acute COVID-19.

The CDR3 bases are TGTGCCAGCAGCCTCACAGGGACGACGAACACTGAAGCTTTCTTT. Its translation is CASSLTGTTNTEAFF. The chain has TRBV7-2 and TRBJ1-1; D is perhaps TRBD1 (6 bases). This CDR3 has 15 amino acids. The V gene lost 5 bases and the J gene lost 1 base, with 14 bases spanning the gap. Germline CDR1 and CDR2: SGHTA and FQGNSA.

The rearrangement links TRBV7-9 to TRBJ1-1; a possible D gene is TRBD1 (6 bases). The CDR3 runs to 14 residues. The germline gives CDR1 SEHNR, CDR2 FQNEAQ (reference sequence). V gave up 6 bases and J gave up 3 bases, with 14 bases separating them. The CDR3 protein is CASRSNREHTEAFF. The CDR3 DNA is TGTGCCAGCAGGTCGAACAGGGAGCACACTGAAGCTTTCTTT.

The chain recombines TRBV4-2 with TRBJ1-5; 10 bases agree with TRBD1. CDR1 is LGHNA and CDR2 is YNFKEQ in the germline V gene. The V and J ends lost 5 bases and 6 bases, in that order; junction bases with no gene match: 10. This CDR3 comprises 16 residues. CDR3 sequence reads: CASSAKTGGLSQPQHF. CDR3 bases: TGTGCCAGCAGCGCAAAGACAGGGGGCCTTTCTCAGCCCCAGCATTTT.

This chain joins TRBV6-6 and TRBJ2-3, with TRBD2 matching over 16 bases. CDR1 and CDR2 from the germline V gene are MNHNY and SVGAGI (reference sequence). This CDR3 is 19 amino acids long. V was clipped by 5 bases and J by 6 bases; unmatched bases: 14. CDR3 region: CASSPAGLAGGALSDTQYF. The CDR3, as DNA: TGTGCCAGCAGTCCAGCGGGACTAGCGGGAGGGGCTCTTTCTGATACGCAGTATTTT.

The sample holds one count of this clone. The chain employs TRBV18 and TRBJ1-5; 9 bases are shared with TRBD1. The CDR3 is made up of 15 amino acids. After removal of 6 bases from V and 4 bases from J, the junction contained 7 bases not matched to a gene. Germline V CDR1 and CDR2: KGHSH, LQKENI. In nucleotides, the CDR3 is TGTGCCAGCTCCCCAGCGACAGGGGGGAATCAGCCCCAGCATTTT. It is translated as CASSPATGGNQPQHF. Complete variable domain (other parts from reference TRBV18 and TRBJ1-5): NAGVMQNPRHLVRRRGQEARLRCSPMKGHSHVYWYRQLPEEGLKFMVYLQKENIIDESGMPKERFSAEFPKEGPSILRIQQVVRGDSAAYFCASSPATGGNQPQHFGDGTRLSIL.

This clone was found once. The J gene is TRBJ1-2, the V gene TRBV4-2; possibly TRBD1 for D (6 bases). V was trimmed by 0 bases and J by 2 bases, leaving 10 bases between them. CDR1 is LGHNA, CDR2 YNFKEQ, per germline. This CDR3 comprises 15 residues. CDR3 residues: CASSQEGTPNYGYTF. The DNA of the CDR3 is TGTGCCAGCAGCCAAGAGGGGACACCCAACTATGGCTACACCTTC.

The CDR3 here is CASSQDRQGAGEQFF. The CDR3 DNA reads as TGCGCCAGCAGCCAAGATAGACAGGGGGCAGGGGAGCAGTTCTTC. The chain couples TRBV4-3 to TRBJ2-1; 10 bases match TRBD1. The germline gives CDR1 LGHNA, CDR2 YSLEER. With 0 bases clipped from V and 10 bases from J, the junction kept 6 bases outside the gene matches. The CDR3 contains 15 residues.

The chain employs TRBV6-2 or TRBV6-3 and TRBJ2-7; 9 bases match TRBD1. V lost 0 bases to trimming and J lost 2 bases; unmatched junction nucleotides: 14. The CDR3 sequence is 19 residues long. From germline, CDR1 is MNHEY and CDR2 SVGEGT. CDR3 coding DNA: TGTGCCAGCAGTTACTCGGGGACAGGGACTGACCTGGGGACCTACGAGCAGTACTTC. Translated: CASSYSGTGTDLGTYEQYF.

The rearrangement uses TRBV19 and TRBJ2-1; 7 nucleotides agree with TRBD1. Trimming cost V 3 bases and J 1 base; bases outside gene matches: 6. Germline V CDR1 and CDR2: LNHDA, SQIVND (reference sequence). The CDR3 runs to 16 residues. The DNA for the CDR3 is TGTGCCAGTAGTATTTCAGGGGGTTTGTCCTACAATGAGCAGTTCTTC. As protein: CASSISGGLSYNEQFF.

This clone is a singleton in its sample. Other nucleotide sequences from this sample produce the same CDR3. The genes are TRBV5-1 and TRBJ1-1; perhaps TRBD1 as D (5 bases). This CDR3 has 14 amino acids. V shed 0 bases and J shed 5 bases, with 11 bases lying between them. Germline V gene data show CDR1 as SGHRS and CDR2 as YFSETQ. CDR3 bases: TGCGCCAGCAGCTTGGAGGCAGGGAAGACTGAAGCTTTCTTT. It specifies CASSLEAGKTEAFF.